These 8 T cell receptor beta chains originate from one sample sequenced in a study of blood T cell repertoires in COVID-19. Only in-frame clones appear in the TCRdb table, and some are missing; sequencing was by immunoSEQ multiplex PCR. The sample shows a few hundred thousand clones, 87% of them seen only once. Input material: PBMCs or T cells enriched from blood (not recorded which). The receptor set was obtained from a woman aged 25-40 years who had recovered from COVID-19.

This chain links TRBV10-1 with TRBJ2-7; 7 nucleotides agree with TRBD1. The trim removed 2 bases at V and 5 bases at J, leaving 6 bases unmatched. Germline-derived CDR1 and CDR2 are WNHNN and SYGVQD (reference sequence). The CDR3 is 14 amino acids. The CDR3 coding sequence is TGCGCCAGCAGTGAGCTGACAGGGCTCAACGAGCAGTACTTC. Its protein is CASSELTGLNEQYF.

The V call is TRBV18, the J call TRBJ2-1; 8 nucleotides align to TRBD1. Germline CDR1 is KGHSH and CDR2 is LQKENI. With V trimmed by 3 bases and J by 8 bases, 6 bases remained unmatched. This CDR3 has 14 residues. The CDR3 DNA sequence: TGTGCCAGCTCACCGTGGGGACAGGTCGATGAGCAGTTCTTC. Amino acids: CASSPWGQVDEQFF.

The J gene is TRBJ2-1, the V gene TRBV7-8; no reliable D call. Between the trimmed V and J ends, which lost 5 bases and 2 bases, there was a span of 4 bases. The CDR3 runs to 12 residues. Per the germline V gene, CDR1 is SGHVS and CDR2 is FQNEAQ. CDR3 region: CASSPTYNEQFF. DNA of the CDR3: TGTGCCAGCAGCCCTACCTACAATGAGCAGTTCTTC.

V usage is TRBV5-6 and J usage is TRBJ1-4; no clear D gene. The CDR3 loop spans 15 amino acids. Trimming stripped 4 bases from V and 7 bases from J, with 17 bases between. The germline gives CDR1 SGHDT, CDR2 YYEEEE. The chain's CDR3 is CASSEEGIEGEKLFF. Written as DNA, the CDR3 is TGTGCCAGCAGCGAAGAGGGTATAGAGGGTGAAAAACTGTTTTTT. The variable domain in full, with the rest retrieved from reference TRBV5-6 and TRBJ1-4, is DAGVTQSPTHLIKTRGQQVTLRCSPKSGHDTVSWYQQALGQGPQFIFQYYEEEERQRGNFPDRFSGHQFPNYSSELNVNALLLGDSALYLCASSEEGIEGEKLFFGSGTQLSVL.

Comment on this clone: Other DNA variants within this sample encode the same CDR3. The chain links TRBV19 to TRBJ2-7; 12 bases map to TRBD1. J lost 7 bases, V lost 4 bases, and 5 bases had no gene match. This CDR3 contains 14 residues. Germline CDR1 is LNHDA and CDR2 is SQIVND (reference sequence). CDR3 in amino acids: CASSRGTGGREQYF. The CDR3 DNA reads TGTGCCAGTAGTAGAGGGACAGGGGGCAGGGAGCAGTACTTC. Full variable domain (outside the CDR3, taken from reference TRBV19 and TRBJ2-7): DGGITQSPKYLFRKEGQNVTLSCEQNLNHDAMYWYRQDPGQGLRLIYYSQIVNDFQKGDIAEGYSVSREKKESFPLTVTSAQKNPTAFYLCASSRGTGGREQYFGPGTRLTVT.

The chain combines TRBV2 with TRBJ1-2; no firm D call. Germline assignment: CDR1 SNHLY and CDR2 FYNNEI. The V gene lost 2 bases and the J gene lost 5 bases, with 15 bases spanning the gap. The CDR3 is made up of 15 amino acids. In DNA, the CDR3 is TGTGCCAGCAGTGAATCGGAGCTGCGTTTGTATGGCTACACCTTC. Amino acids: CASSESELRLYGYTF. Complete variable domain (other parts from reference TRBV2 and TRBJ1-2): EPEVTQTPSHQVTQMGQEVILRCVPISNHLYFYWYRQILGQKVEFLVSFYNNEISEKSEIFDDQFSVERPDGSNFTLKIRSTKLEDSAMYFCASSESELRLYGYTFGSGTRLTVV.

This chain uses TRBV28 with TRBJ1-1; tentative D call: TRBD1 (6 bases). The germline gives CDR1 MDHEN, CDR2 SYDVKM. The CDR3 sequence is 16 residues long. Trimming removed 6 bases from V and 4 bases from J, with 21 bases in between. The CDR3 sequence: CASSTGARGGFTEAFF. As DNA, the CDR3 is TGTGCCAGCAGCACAGGAGCCAGGGGAGGGTTCACTGAAGCTTTCTTT.

The rearrangement uses TRBV9 and TRBJ2-2, with a weak D call TRBD2 (7 bases). With 0 bases removed from V and 0 bases from J, the gap between germline ends came to 12 bases. Germline lookup yields CDR1 SGDLS and CDR2 YYNGEE. This CDR3 has 17 amino acids. CDR3 nucleotide sequence: TGTGCCAGCAGCGTAGTACGCGGGGGCTCGAACACCGGGGAGCTGTTTTTT. Translation gives CASSVVRGGSNTGELFF.